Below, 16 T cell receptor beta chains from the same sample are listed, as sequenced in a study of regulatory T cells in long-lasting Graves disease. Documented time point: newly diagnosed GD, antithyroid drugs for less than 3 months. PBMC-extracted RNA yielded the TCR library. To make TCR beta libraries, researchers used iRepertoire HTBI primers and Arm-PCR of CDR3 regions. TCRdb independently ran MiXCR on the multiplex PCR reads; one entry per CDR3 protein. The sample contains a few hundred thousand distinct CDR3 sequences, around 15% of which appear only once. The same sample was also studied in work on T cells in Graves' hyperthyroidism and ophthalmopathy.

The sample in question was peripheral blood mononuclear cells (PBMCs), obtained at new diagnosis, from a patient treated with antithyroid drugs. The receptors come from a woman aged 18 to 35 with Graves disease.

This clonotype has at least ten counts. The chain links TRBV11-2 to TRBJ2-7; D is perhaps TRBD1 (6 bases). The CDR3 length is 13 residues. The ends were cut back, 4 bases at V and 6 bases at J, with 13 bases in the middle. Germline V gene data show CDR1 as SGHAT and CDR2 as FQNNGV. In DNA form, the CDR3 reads TGTGCCAGCAGCTCCCGACGGACAGCCGAGCAGTACTTC. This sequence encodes CASSSRRTAEQYF.

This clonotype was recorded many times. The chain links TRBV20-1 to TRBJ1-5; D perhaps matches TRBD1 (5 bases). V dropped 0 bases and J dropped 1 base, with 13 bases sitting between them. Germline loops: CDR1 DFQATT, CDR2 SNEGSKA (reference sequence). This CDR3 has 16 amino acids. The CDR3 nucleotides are TGCAGTGCTAGAGATCTGTCGGGGGGAAGCAATCAGCCCCAGCATTTT. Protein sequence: CSARDLSGGSNQPQHF.

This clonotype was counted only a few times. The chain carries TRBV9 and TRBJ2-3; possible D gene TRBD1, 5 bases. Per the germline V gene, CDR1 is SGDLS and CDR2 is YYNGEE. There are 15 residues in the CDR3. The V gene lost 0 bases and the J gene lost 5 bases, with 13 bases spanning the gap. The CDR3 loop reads CASSVVQGGEDTQYF. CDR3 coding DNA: TGTGCCAGCAGCGTAGTCCAGGGCGGTGAAGATACGCAGTATTTT.

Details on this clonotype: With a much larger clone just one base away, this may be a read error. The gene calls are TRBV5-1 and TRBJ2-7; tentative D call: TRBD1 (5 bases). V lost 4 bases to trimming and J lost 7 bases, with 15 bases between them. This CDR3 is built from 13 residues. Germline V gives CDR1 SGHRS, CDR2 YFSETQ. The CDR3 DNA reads TGCGCCAGCAGCGGGGCAAGCGCTGGAGAGCAGTACTTC. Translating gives CASSGASAGEQYF.

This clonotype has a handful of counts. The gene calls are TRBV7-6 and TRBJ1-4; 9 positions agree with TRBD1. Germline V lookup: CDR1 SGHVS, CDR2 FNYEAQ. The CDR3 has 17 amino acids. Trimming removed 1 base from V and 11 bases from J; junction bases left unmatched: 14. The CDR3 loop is CASSLGKQGAAQSKLFF. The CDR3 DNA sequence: TGTGCCAGCAGCTTAGGAAAACAGGGGGCTGCCCAGAGCAAACTGTTTTTT.

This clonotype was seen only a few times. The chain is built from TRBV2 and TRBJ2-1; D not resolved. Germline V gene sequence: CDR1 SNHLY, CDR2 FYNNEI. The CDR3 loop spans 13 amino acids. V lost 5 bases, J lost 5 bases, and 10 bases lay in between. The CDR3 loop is CASSISRDNEQFF. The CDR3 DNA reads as TGTGCCAGCAGTATCTCCAGAGACAATGAGCAGTTCTTC.

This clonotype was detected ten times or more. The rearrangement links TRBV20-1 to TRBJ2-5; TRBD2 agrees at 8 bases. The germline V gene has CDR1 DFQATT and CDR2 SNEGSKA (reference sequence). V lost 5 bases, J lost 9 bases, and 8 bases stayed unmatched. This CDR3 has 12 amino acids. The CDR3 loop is CSARTGRGAQYF. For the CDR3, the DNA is TGCAGTGCTCGTACAGGGCGGGGGGCCCAGTACTTC.

CDR3 DNA: TGTGCCAGCAGCCTTTTCGGGACCAAGTACAATGAGCAGTTCTTC. Translating gives CASSLFGTKYNEQFF. This chain connects TRBV7-9 to TRBJ2-1; D is tentatively TRBD1 or TRBD2 (5 bases each). Germline-derived CDR1 and CDR2 are SEHNR and FQNEAQ (reference sequence). This CDR3 comprises 15 residues. V was pared by 5 bases and J by 4 bases, with 15 bases between.

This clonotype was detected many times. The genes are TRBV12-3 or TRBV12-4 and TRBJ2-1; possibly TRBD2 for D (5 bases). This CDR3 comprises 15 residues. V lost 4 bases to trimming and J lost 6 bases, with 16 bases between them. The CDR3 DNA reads TGTGCCAGCAGTTCGAGGGCAAAAATACGCAATGAGCAGTTCTTC. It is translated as CASSSRAKIRNEQFF.

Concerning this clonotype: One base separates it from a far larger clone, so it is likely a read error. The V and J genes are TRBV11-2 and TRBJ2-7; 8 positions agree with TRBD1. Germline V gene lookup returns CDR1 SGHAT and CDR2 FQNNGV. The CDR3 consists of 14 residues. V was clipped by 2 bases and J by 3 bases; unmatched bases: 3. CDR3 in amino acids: CASSLSDRVYEQYF. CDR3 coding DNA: TGTGCCAGCAGCTTATCGGACAGGGTCTACGAGCAGTACTTC.

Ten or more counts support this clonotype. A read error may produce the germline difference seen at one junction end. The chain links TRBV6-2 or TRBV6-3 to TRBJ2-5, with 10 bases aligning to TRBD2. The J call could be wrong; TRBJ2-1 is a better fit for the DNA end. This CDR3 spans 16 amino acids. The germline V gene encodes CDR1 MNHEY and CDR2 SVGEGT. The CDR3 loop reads CASRYYLAGAGNEQFF. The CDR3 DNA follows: TGTGCCAGCAGATACTATCTAGCGGGAGCGGGGAATGAGCAGTTCTTC.

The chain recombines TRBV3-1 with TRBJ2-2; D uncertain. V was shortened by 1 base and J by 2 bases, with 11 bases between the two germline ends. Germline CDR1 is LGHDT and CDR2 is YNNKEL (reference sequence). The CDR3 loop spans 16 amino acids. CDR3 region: CASSQVRQINTGELFF. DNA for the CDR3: TGTGCCAGCAGCCAAGTTCGTCAGATTAACACCGGGGAGCTGTTTTTT.

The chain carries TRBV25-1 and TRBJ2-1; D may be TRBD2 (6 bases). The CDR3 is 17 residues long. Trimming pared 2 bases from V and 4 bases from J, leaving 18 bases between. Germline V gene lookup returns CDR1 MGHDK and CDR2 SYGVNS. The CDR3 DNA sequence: TGTGCCAGCAGTGAAGGGTTCACATTGGGACTTTACAATGAGCAGTTCTTC. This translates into CASSEGFTLGLYNEQFF.

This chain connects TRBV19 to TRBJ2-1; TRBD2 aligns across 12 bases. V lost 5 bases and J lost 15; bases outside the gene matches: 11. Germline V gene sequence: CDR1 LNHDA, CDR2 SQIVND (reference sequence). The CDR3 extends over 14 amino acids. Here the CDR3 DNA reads TGTGCCAGTAGTGGAAAGACTAGCGGGAGAAACCTGTTCTTC. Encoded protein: CASSGKTSGRNLFF.

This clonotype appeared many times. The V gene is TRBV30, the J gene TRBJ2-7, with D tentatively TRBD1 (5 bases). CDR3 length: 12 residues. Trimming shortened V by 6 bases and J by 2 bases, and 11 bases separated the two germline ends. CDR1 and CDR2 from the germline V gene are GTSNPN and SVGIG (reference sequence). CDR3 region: CACTGGAYEQYF. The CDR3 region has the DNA TGTGCCTGTACAGGTGGAGCCTACGAGCAGTACTTC.

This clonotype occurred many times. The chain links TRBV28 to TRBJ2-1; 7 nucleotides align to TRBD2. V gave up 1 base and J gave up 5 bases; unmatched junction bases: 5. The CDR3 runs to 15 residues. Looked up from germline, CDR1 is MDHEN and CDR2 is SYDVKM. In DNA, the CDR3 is TGTGCCAGCAGTTTATTCCTAGCGGAAGACAATGAGCAGTTCTTC. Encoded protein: CASSLFLAEDNEQFF.